Given below is one T cell receptor (beta chain) in context. The CDR3 contains 19 residues. Germline values: CDR1 LGHDT, CDR2 YNNKEL (reference sequence). V trimming: 3 bases; J trimming: 4 bases; junction bases outside the gene matches: 17. Which cohort a participant joined came from the clinical history participants gave. This specimen comes from a study of blood T cell repertoires in COVID-19. Original processing methods: Estimation of nucleated cell counts relied on the amplification of reference gene primers. Data came from immunoSEQ multiplex PCR; TCRdb stores just in-frame clones and leaves some out. D and trimming come from the DNA, and the V and J calls and clone size come from that table. The sample contains approximately 180,000 clones, more than 65% of which appear only once.

The sequencing input was PBMCs or T cells enriched from blood (not recorded which). The rearrangement uses TRBV3-1 (or the pseudogene TRBV3-2) and TRBJ2-1; 8 bases are shared with TRBD2. This clonotype was sampled from a woman between 45 and 60 years old with acute COVID-19. Written as DNA, the CDR3 is TGTGCCAGCAGCCACGGTTTTGGTACACTCGGGACTAGGTACAATGAGCAGTTCTTC. Translation: CASSHGFGTLGTRYNEQFF.